This note documents a single TCR beta chain sequence. This record belongs to a study of blood T cell repertoires in COVID-19. As for the study in general: Material from acute and convalescent COVID-19 was sourced from the United States, Italy and Spain. Sample material is recorded as cDNA or gDNA derived from T cells, B-cell-depleted T cells, or PBMCs.

Only in-frame clones appear in the TCRdb table, and some are missing; sequencing was by immunoSEQ multiplex PCR. The sample includes some 410,000 clones, approximately 87% seen only once; the top ten take 0.97%. CDR1 is SEHNR, CDR2 FQNEAQ, per germline (reference sequence). The CDR3 is made up of 11 amino acids. Trimming left V 3 bases short and J 7 bases short, with 3 bases between. This sequence originates from a woman between 25 and 40 years old with acute COVID-19. The chain combines TRBV7-9 with TRBJ1-4; D not certain. The sample comprised PBMCs or T cells enriched from blood (not recorded which). The DNA for the CDR3 is TGTGCCAGCAGCTTCTCTGAAAAACTGTTTTTT. Its translation: CASSFSEKLFF.